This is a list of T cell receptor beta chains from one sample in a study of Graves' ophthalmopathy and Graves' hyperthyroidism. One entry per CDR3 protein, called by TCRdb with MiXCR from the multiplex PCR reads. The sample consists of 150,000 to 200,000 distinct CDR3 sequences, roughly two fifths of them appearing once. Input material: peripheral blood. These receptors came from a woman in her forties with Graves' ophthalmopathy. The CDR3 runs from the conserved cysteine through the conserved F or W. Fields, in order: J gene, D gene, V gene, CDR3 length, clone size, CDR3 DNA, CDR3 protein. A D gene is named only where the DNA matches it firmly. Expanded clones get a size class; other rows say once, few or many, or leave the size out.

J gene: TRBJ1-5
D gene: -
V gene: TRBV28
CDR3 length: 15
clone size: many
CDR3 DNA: TGTGCCAGCACCTCAGGGGTCCGAGGCAATCAGCCCCAGCATTTT
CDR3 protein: CASTSGVRGNQPQHF

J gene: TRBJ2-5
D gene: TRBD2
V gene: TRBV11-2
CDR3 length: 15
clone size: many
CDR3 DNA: TGTGCCAGCAGCTTAGTGAGAGGGAGGGGAGAGACCCAGTACTTC
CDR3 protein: CASSLVRGRGETQYF

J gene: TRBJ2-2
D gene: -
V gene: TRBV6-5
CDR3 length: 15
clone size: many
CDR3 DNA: TGTGCCAGCAGTTACTCCTCTTTGAACACCGGGGAGCTGTTTTTT
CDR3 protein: CASSYSSLNTGELFF

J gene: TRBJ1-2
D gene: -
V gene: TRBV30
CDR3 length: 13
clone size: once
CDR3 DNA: TGTGCCTGGAGCGTGGACGGATACTATGGCTACACCTTC
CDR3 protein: CAWSVDGYYGYTF

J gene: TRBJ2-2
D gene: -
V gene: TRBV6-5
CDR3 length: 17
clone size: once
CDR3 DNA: TGTGCCAGCAGTTACCTCCCCTACAGCGCGAACACCGGGGAGCTGTTTTTT
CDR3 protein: CASSYLPYSANTGELFF

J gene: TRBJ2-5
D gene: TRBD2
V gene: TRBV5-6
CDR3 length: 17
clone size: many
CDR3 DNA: TGTGCCAGCAGCCCTTTAGCGGGGGCCCGACCTGGGGAGACCCAGTACTTC
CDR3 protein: CASSPLAGARPGETQYF

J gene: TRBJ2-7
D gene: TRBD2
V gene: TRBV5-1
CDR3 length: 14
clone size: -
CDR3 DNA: TGCGCCAGCCAGATGACTAGCGGGAGGTACGAGCAGTACTTC
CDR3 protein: CASQMTSGRYEQYF

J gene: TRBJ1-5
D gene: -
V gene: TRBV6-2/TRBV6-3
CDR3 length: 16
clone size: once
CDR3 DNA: TGTGCCAGCAGCCCAGTGGGCAGAGGAATACGGCAGCCCCAGCATTTT
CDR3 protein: CASSPVGRGIRQPQHF

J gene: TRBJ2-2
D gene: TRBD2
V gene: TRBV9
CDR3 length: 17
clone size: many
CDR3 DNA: TGTGCCAGCAGCGTATGGGGTAGCGGGATGAACACCGGGGAGCTGTTTTTT
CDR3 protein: CASSVWGSGMNTGELFF

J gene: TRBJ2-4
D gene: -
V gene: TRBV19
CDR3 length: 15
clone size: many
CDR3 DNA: TGTGCCAGTAGTATAGGGAGGATGGCCAAAAACATTCAGTACTTC
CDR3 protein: CASSIGRMAKNIQYF

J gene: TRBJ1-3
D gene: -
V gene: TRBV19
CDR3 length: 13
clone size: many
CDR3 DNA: TGTGCCAGTAGTATGAACAACAGGGAAGTCATATATTTT
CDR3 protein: CASSMNNREVIYF

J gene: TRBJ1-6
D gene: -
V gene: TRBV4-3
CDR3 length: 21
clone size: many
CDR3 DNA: TGCGCCAGCAGCCAACTACGAATTCGGACAGCTCCGAGCTCCTATAATTCACCCCTCCACTTT
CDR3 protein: CASSQLRIRTAPSSYNSPLHF

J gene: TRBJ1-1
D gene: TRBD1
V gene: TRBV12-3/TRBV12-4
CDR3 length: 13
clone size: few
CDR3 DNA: TGTGCCAGCAGTTACAGGGGGCCAACTGAAGCTTTCTTT
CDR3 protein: CASSYRGPTEAFF

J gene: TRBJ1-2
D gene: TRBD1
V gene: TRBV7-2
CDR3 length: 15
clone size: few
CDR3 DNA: TGTGCCAGCAGCTTCACCACAGGGGGAGAGCGTGGCTACACCTTC
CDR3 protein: CASSFTTGGERGYTF

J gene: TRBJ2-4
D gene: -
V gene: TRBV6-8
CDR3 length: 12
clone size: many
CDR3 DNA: TGTGCCAGTTTTTTGGGCGAAAACATTCAGTACTTC
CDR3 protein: CASFLGENIQYF

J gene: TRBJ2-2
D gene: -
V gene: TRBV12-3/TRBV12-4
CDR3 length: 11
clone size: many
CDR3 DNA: TGTGCCAGCAGTAACGCCGGGGAGCTGTTTTTT
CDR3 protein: CASSNAGELFF

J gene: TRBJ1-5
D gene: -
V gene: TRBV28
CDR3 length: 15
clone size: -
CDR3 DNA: TGTGCCAGCAGTTTATACGGACAGTCAAATCAGCCCCAGCATTTT
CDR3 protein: CASSLYGQSNQPQHF

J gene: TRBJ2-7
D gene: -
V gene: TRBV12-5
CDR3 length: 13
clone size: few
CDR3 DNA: TGTGCTAGTGGTTTGGGGGTGTCCTACGAGCAGTACTTC
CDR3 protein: CASGLGVSYEQYF

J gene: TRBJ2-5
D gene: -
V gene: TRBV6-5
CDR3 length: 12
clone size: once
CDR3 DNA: TGTGCCAGCACTCTGGGGTCGGGGATGCAGTACTTC
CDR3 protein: CASTLGSGMQYF

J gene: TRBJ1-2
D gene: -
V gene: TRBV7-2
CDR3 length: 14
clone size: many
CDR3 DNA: TGTGCCAGCAGCTTAGTCAGGGGCGACTATGGCTACACCTTC
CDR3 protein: CASSLVRGDYGYTF

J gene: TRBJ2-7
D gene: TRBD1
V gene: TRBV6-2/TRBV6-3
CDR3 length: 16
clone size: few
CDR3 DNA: TGTGCCAGCAGTAACCCCCTCAAGACAGGGTCCTACGAGCAGTACTTC
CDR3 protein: CASSNPLKTGSYEQYF

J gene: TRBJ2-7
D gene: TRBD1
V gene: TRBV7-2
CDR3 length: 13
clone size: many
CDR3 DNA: TGTGCCAGCACCTTGACAGGGTCCCACGAGCAGTACTTC
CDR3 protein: CASTLTGSHEQYF

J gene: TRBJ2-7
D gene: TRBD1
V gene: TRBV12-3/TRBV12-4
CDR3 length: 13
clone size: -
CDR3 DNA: TGTGCCAGCGCCGAAACAGGGGCCTACGAGCAGTACTTC
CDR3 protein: CASAETGAYEQYF

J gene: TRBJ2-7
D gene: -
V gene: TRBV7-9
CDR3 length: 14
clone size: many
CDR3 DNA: TGTGCCAGCAGCAAAGACGGGTCCCTCTACGAGCAGTACTTC
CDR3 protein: CASSKDGSLYEQYF

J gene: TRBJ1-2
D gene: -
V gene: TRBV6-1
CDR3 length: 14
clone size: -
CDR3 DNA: TGTGCCAGCAGTGAATGGGGGGCTAACTATGGCTACACCTTC
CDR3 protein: CASSEWGANYGYTF

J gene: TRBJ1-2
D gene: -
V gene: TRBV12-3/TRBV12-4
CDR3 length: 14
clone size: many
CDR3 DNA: TGTGCCAGCAGTTTTGGCGGGGTTGACTATGGCTACACCTTC
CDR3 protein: CASSFGGVDYGYTF

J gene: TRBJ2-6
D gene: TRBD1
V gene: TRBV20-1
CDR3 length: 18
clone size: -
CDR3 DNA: TGCAGTGCTAGAAGAAGGGGACAGGGACACTCTGGGGCCAACGTCCTGACTTTC
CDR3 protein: CSARRRGQGHSGANVLTF

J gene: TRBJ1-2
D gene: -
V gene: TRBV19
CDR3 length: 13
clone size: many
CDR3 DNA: TGTGCCAGTACCACCACAGGGATGGGCGGCTACACCTTC
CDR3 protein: CASTTTGMGGYTF

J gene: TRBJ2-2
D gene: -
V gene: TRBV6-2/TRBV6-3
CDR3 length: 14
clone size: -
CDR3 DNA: TGTGCCAGCAGGGATCCAGGGGTGACCGGGGAGCTGTTTTTT
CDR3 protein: CASRDPGVTGELFF

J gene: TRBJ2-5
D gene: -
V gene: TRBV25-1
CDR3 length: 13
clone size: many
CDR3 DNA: TGTGCCAGCAGTGATGCAGGGGAAGAGACCCAGTACTTC
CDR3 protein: CASSDAGEETQYF

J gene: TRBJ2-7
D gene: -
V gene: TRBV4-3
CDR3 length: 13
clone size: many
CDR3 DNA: TGCGCCAGCAGCCAAGATACTAGCCTTCAGCAGTACTTC
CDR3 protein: CASSQDTSLQQYF

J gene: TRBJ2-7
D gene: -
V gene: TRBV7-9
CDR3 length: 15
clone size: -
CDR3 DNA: TGTGCCAGCAGCGATCCGCTGGGGGGATTTTCCGAGCAGTACTTC
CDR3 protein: CASSDPLGGFSEQYF

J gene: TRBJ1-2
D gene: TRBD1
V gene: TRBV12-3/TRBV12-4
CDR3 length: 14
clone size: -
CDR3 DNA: TGTGCCAGCAGTATACAGGGGCAGGGCTATGGCTACACCTTC
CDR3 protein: CASSIQGQGYGYTF

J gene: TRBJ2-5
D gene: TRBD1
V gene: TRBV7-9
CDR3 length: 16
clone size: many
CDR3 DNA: TGTGCCAGCAGCTCGTGGACAGGGTTCTCCCGAGAGACCCAGTACTTC
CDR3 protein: CASSSWTGFSRETQYF